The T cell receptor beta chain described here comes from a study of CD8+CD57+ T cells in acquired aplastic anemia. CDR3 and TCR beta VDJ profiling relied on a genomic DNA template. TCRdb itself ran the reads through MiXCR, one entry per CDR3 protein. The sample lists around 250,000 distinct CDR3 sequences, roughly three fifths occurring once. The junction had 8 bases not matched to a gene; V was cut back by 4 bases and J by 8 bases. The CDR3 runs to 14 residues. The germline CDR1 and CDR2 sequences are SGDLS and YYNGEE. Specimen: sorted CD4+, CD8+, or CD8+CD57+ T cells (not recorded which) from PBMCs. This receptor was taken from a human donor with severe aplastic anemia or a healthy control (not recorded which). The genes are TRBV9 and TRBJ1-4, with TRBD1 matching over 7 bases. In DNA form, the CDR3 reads TGTGCCAGCAGCCCTTGGGACAGCAGAGAAAAACTGTTTTTT. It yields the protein CASSPWDSREKLFF.